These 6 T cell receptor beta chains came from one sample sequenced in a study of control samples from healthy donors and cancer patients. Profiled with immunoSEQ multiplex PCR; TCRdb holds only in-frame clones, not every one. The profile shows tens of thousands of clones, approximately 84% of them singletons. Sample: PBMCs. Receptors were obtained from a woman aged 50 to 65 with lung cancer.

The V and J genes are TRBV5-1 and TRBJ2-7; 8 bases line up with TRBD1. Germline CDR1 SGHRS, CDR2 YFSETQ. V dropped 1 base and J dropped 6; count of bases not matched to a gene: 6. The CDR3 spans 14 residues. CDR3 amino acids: CASSLTGGSGEQYF. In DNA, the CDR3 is TGCGCCAGCAGCTTGACAGGGGGAAGTGGCGAGCAGTACTTC. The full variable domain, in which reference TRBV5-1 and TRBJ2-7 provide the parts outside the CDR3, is KAGVTQTPRYLIKTRGQQVTLSCSPISGHRSVSWYQQTPGQGLQFLFEYFSETQRNKGNFPGRFSGRQFSNSRSEMNVSTLELGDSALYLCASSLTGGSGEQYFGPGTRLTVT.

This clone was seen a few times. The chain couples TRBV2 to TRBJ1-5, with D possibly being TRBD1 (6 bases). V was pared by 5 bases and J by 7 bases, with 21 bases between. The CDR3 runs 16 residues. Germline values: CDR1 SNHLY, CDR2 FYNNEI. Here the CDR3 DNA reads TGTGCCAGCAGTACGCCCCCCGGGACAAGCGTGCAGCCCCAGCATTTT. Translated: CASSTPPGTSVQPQHF.

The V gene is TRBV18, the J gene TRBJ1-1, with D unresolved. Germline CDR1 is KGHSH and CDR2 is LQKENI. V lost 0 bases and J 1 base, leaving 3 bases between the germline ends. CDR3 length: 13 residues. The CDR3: CASSPPANTEAFF. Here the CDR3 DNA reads TGTGCCAGCTCACCACCGGCGAACACTGAAGCTTTCTTT.

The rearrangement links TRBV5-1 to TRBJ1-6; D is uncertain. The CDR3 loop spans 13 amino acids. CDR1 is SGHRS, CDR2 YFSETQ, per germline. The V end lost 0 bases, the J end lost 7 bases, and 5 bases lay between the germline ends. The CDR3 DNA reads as TGCGCCAGCAGCTTGGACAGCAATTCACCCCTCCACTTT. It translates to CASSLDSNSPLHF.

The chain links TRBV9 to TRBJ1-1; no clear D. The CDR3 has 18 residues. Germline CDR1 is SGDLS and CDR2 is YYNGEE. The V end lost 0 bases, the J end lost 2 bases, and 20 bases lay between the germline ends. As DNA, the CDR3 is TGTGCCAGCAGCGTAGGGGAATCAGGCGGGGTATTAAACACTGAAGCTTTCTTT. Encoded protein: CASSVGESGGVLNTEAFF.

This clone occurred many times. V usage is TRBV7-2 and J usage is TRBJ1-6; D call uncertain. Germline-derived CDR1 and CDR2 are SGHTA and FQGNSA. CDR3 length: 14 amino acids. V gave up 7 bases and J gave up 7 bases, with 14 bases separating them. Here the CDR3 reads CASTLTPSNSPLHF. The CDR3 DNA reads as TGTGCCAGCACCTTGACGCCATCAAATTCACCCCTCCACTTT. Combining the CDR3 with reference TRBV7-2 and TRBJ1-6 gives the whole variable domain GAGVSQSPSNKVTEKGKDVELRCDPISGHTALYWYRQSLGQGLEFLIYFQGNSAPDKSGLPSDRFSAERTGGSVSTLTIQRTQQEDSAVYLCASTLTPSNSPLHFGNGTRLTVT.